This T cell receptor beta chain was retrieved from a study of T-cell memory formation after mild COVID-19. Study at large: TCR clusters were largely donor specific.

The CDR3 runs 12 residues. Germline lookup yields CDR1 MNHEY and CDR2 SVGAGI. The V gene lost 4 bases and the J gene lost 7 bases, with 10 bases spanning the gap. As for this clonotype: Its target is not known.

Points from the study as a whole: Nothing showed for sure that second-wave clones peaking on day 37 were SARS-CoV-2 specific. Clones contracting day 15 to 85 were balanced CD4/CD8; later expanders leaned CD4+.

cDNA libraries for TCR alpha and TCR beta, carrying sample barcodes and UMIs, came from 5'RACE with constant-segment primers. TCRdb itself ran the 5' RACE reads through MiXCR, one entry per CDR3 protein. The profile shows 540,000 or so distinct CDR3 sequences, approximately 20% of them singletons. The sequenced sample was PBMCs or a T cell subset sorted from them (not recorded which). This chain joins TRBV6-5 and TRBJ1-2, with D maybe TRBD1 (6 bases). This receptor was obtained from an adult woman who had mild COVID-19 (a few samples of this study predate the infection). Cell type and time point are not known. The CDR3 nucleotides read TGTGCCAGCAGTTCTGGGACATTTGGCTACACCTTC. Residues: CASSSGTFGYTF.